The entry below gives a single TCR beta chain sequence along with its context. The CDR3 sequence is 18 residues long. CDR1 and CDR2 from the germline V gene are MNHNS and SASEGT. V shed 3 bases, J shed 2 bases, and the junction held 13 bases outside the gene matches. Method: immunoSEQ multiplex PCR; TCRdb's copy keeps in-frame clones and lacks some. The sample has over 90,000 clones, approximately 95% seen once. The data stem from a study of technical replicates of blood from a handful of donors. Sequences were obtained from T cells isolated from PBMCs. The source is a human donor in good health. V and J are TRBV6-1 and TRBJ1-2, with 9 positions matching TRBD1. CDR3 bases: TGTGCCAGCAGTGACTACAGGGGGCGAAGCCCAAGAAACTATGGCTACACCTTC. Protein sequence: CASSDYRGRSPRNYGYTF.